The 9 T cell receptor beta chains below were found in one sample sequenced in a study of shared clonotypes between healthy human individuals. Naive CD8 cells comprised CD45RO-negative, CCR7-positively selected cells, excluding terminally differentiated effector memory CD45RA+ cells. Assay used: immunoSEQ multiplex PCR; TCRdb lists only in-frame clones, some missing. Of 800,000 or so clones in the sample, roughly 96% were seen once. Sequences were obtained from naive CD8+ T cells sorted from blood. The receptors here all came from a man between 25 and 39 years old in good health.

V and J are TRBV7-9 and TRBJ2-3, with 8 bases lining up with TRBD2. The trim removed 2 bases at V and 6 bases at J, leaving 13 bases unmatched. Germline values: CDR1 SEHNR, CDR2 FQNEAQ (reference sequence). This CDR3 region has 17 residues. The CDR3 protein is CASSLHGIGLASDTQYF. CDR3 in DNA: TGTGCCAGCAGCTTACACGGCATCGGACTAGCTTCGGATACGCAGTATTTT.

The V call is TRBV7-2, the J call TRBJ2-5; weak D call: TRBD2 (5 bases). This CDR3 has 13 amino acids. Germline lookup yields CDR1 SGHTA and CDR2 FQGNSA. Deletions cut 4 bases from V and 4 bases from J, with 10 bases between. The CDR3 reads CASSSGLLETQYF. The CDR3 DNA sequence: TGTGCCAGCAGCTCTGGACTGCTAGAGACCCAGTACTTC.

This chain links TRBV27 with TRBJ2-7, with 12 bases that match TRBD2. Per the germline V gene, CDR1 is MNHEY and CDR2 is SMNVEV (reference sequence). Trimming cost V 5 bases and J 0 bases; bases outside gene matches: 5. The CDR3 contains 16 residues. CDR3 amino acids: CASSPRLAGASYEQYF. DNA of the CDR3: TGTGCCAGCAGTCCTAGACTAGCGGGAGCCTCCTACGAGCAGTACTTC.

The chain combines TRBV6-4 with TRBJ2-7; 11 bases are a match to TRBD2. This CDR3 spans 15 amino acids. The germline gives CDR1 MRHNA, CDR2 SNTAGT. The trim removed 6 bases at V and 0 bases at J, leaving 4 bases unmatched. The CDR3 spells CASSQLAGVSYEQYF. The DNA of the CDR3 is TGTGCCAGCAGCCAACTAGCGGGAGTCTCCTACGAGCAGTACTTC.

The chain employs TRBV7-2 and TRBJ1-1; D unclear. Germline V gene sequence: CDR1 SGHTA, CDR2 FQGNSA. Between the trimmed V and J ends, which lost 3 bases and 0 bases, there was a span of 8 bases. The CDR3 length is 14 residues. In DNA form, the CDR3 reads TGTGCCAGCAGCTTCAAGAGGATGAACACTGAAGCTTTCTTT. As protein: CASSFKRMNTEAFF.

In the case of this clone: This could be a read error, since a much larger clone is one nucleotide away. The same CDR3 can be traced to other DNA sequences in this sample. CDR3 nucleotides: TGTGCCAGCAGCTTAGGGTTCTACGAGCAGTACTTC. It specifies CASSLGFYEQYF. The chain carries TRBV11-2 and TRBJ2-7; D ambiguous. Trimming pared 1 base from V and 3 bases from J, leaving 4 bases between. The CDR3 runs 12 residues. The germline gives CDR1 SGHAT, CDR2 FQNNGV.

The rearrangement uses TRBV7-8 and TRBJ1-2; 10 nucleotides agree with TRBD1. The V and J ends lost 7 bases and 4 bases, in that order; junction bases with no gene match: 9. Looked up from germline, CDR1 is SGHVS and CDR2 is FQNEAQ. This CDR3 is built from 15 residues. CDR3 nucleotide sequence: TGTGCCAGCACCCAACACGGACAGGGGGTCTATGGCTACACCTTC. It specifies CASTQHGQGVYGYTF.

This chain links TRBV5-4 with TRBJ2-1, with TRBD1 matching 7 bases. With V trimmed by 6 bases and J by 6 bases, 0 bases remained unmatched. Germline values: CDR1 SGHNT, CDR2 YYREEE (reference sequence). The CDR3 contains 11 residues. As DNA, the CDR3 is TGTGCCAGCACAGGGGGCAATGAGCAGTTCTTC. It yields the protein CASTGGNEQFF.

CDR3 region: CASSLSGRNQPQHF. CDR3 nucleotide sequence: TGTGCCAGCAGTTTAAGTGGGAGAAATCAGCCCCAGCATTTT. The J gene is TRBJ1-5, the V gene TRBV27; D is unclear. The germline CDR1 and CDR2 sequences are MNHEY and SMNVEV (reference sequence). V gave up 2 bases and J gave up 4 bases, with 9 bases separating them. The CDR3 sequence is 14 residues long.